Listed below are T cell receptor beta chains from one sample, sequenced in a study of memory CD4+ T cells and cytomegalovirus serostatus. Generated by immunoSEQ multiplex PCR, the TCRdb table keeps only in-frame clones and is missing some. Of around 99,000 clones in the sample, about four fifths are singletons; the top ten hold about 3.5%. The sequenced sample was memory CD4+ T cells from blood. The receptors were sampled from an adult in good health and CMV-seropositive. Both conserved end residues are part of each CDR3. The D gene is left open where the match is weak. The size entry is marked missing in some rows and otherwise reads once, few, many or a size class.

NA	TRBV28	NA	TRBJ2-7	CASSSTGTTTYEQYF	TGTGCCAGCAGTTCGACAGGGACTACGACCTACGAGCAGTACTTC
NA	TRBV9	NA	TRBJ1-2	CASSVRPGQGSQDYGYTF	TGTGCCAGCAGCGTCCGGCCGGGACAAGGATCCCAGGACTATGGCTACACCTTC
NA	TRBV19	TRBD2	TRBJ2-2	CASSLAGANTGELFF	TGTGCCAGTAGCCTAGCGGGAGCGAACACCGGGGAGCTGTTTTTT
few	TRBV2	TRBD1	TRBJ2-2	CASGIRGTGELFF	TGTGCCAGCGGAATCAGGGGGACCGGGGAGCTGTTTTTT
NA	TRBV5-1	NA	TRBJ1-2	CASSYDMRAGGYTF	TGCGCCAGCAGCTACGACATGAGGGCAGGAGGCTACACCTTC
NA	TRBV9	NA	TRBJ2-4	CASSATGANIQYF	TGTGCCAGCAGCGCGACCGGGGCAAACATTCAGTACTTC
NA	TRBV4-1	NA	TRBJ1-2	CASSQAVNYGYTF	TGCGCCAGCAGCCAAGCAGTTAACTATGGCTACACCTTC
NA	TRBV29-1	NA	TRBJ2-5	CSVENFGSRETQYF	TGCAGCGTTGAGAACTTTGGGTCCCGAGAGACCCAGTACTTC
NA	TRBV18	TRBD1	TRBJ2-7	CASSLSPRQGYEQYF	TGTGCCAGCTCACTATCCCCGAGACAGGGCTACGAGCAGTACTTC
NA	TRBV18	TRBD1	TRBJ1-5	CASSRARDSDQPQHF	TGTGCCAGCTCACGGGCCCGGGACAGCGATCAGCCCCAGCATTTT
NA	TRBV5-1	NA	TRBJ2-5	CASSPNQETQYF	TGCGCCAGCAGCCCCAACCAAGAGACCCAGTACTTC
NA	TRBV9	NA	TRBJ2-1	CASSALGGRSYNEQFF	TGTGCCAGCAGCGCGCTGGGGGGTCGCTCCTACAATGAGCAGTTCTTC
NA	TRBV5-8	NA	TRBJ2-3	CASSLLGLGQYF	TGTGCCAGCAGCTTACTGGGTTTAGGGCAGTATTTT
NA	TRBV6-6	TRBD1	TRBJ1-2	CASSNQGDYGYTF	TGTGCCAGCAGTAATCAGGGGGACTATGGCTACACCTTC
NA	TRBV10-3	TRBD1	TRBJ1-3	CAITETGGHTIYF	TGTGCCATCACGGAGACAGGGGGACACACCATATATTTT
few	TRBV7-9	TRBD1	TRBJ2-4	CASSPFQGAGNIQYF	TGTGCCAGCAGTCCTTTTCAGGGGGCGGGAAACATTCAGTACTTC
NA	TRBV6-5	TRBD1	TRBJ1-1	CASRQGATTEAFF	TGTGCCAGCCGGCAGGGGGCGACCACTGAAGCTTTCTTT
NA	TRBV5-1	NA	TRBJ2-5	CASSLTGIQQETQYF	TGCGCCAGCAGCTTGACAGGCATCCAGCAAGAGACCCAGTACTTC
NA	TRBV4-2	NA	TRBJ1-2	CASSQDPTVPYGYTF	TGTGCCAGCAGCCAAGATCCAACCGTCCCTTATGGCTACACCTTC